This T cell receptor (beta chain) emerged from a study of CD8+CD57+ T cells in acquired aplastic anemia. Study-wide points: Common to patients and controls were approximately 30 CD8+ CDR3 sequences. CD8+ Simpson's diversity in patients was not significantly different from that in controls.

Trimming removed 7 bases at V and 1 base at J, with 11 bases between. This CDR3 is 13 amino acids long. CDR1 is WSHSY, CDR2 SAAADI, per germline. Investigators profiled TCR beta VDJ and CDR3 from genomic DNA template. From the reads, TCRdb called clonotypes with MiXCR, one entry per CDR3 protein. The repertoire has about 190,000 distinct CDR3 sequences, about half of them found once; the top ten carry 16%. This clonotype was seen a few times. Its antigen is still unknown. The sequencing input was sorted CD4+, CD8+, or CD8+CD57+ T cells (not recorded which) from PBMCs. V is TRBV10-2 and J is TRBJ2-7; D is possibly TRBD1 (6 bases). The TCR comes from a human donor in good health, serving as a control. CDR3 sequence (DNA): TGCGCCAGCAACGCCGGGACATCCTACGAGCAGTACTTC. Protein sequence: CASNAGTSYEQYF.